This T cell receptor (beta chain) was sequenced during a study of shared clonotypes between healthy human individuals (dated by TCRdb to 2020 to 2022). About the full investigation: A couple of women and a few men aged 18 to 49 years were included in the cohort. Per donor, three plates each were used for CD4 naive and CD4 memory, two for CD8 naive, and one for CD8 memory. Libraries were prepared and TCR repertoires were sequenced by different laboratories using diverse techniques, in order to increase sequencing depth and limit assay-specific biases. Between about 0.8 and 9 billion PBMCs per donor were obtained by leukapheresis. Blood TCR repertoires of four to six healthy adults were deeply sequenced to estimate repertoire size and the extent of clonotype sharing between individuals. Study-level results and caveats: Naive subsets generally had larger estimated clonotype richness than memory subsets did. When a few donors were compared, the shared fraction of clonotypes was around 5.1% for naive CD4, around 3.5% for naive CD8, 2% to 2.5% for memory CD4, and about 0.36% for memory CD8. Pairwise subsampling indicated that sequencing depth was expected to affect the degree of clonotype sharing among donors. Only blood was sampled, and tissue TCR repertoires likely differ from those in blood. Compared with non-shared clonotypes, the clonotypes found in all four sorted-subset donors had higher generation probabilities. Incomplete sequencing was indicated by rarefaction of sorted-subset datasets, despite the large sequencing depth. Because the study included a small number of donors, the genetic and exposure-history diversity represented was limited.

Concerning this clone: Its antigen is unknown. This likely comes from a read error, as the CDR3 has no conserved phenylalanine or tryptophan at its end. No DNA is shown, since the ends of the CDR3 on it are uncertain; the CDR3 is the one TCRdb lists.

Using the deep immunoSEQ assay, TCR CDR3 regions were amplified from genomic DNA by multiplex PCR. Extracted genomic DNA from each cell subset was distributed evenly across all wells of several immunoSEQ 96-well plates, and each plate was treated as a replicate. For sorted subsets, each replicate PCR was loaded with roughly 190 ng genomic DNA, equivalent to approximately 27,000 T cell genomes. The purified libraries were quantified using a Qubit 3.0 fluorometer, sized with a Bioanalyzer 2100, and then quantified again using the KAPA Library Quantification kit. Every immunoSEQ 96-well plate was sequenced on a dedicated single-read 150-cycle Illumina NextSeq 550 flow cell. As for the original processing: Because only junctional sequences without quality scores were contained in the immunoSEQ output, filtering matching that applied to full-length reads could not be performed. Sequences were annotated with PyIR, a Python wrapper for IgBLAST v1.9, and V/J genes and CDR3 were assigned using IMGT germline references. Reads were filtered out if the reads had weak V/J assignments (E-value above 1e-6), no CDR3, stop codons, out-of-frame junctions, or ambiguous translated residues. V3J clonotypes were defined as sequences sharing an identical inferred V gene, J gene, and CDR3 amino acid sequence. To compute the percentage overlap between repertoires, the number of shared unique clonotypes was divided by the size of the smaller repertoire. RTK rarefaction, the Chao1 estimator, and Recon v2.1 estimates of unobserved clonotypes were used to assess repertoire richness. OLGA was used to compute generation probabilities for all TCRbeta clonotypes that the gDNA method yielded from several donors. TCRdb re-hosts the immuneACCESS table, in-frame sequences only. Its copies lack some clones; in the studies checked, an unresolved V gene accounts for under half of them, and the cause for the rest is not known. That table supplies the V and J calls and clone size; D and trimming were determined from the DNA. The sample data list roughly 720,000 clones, and around 91% of these were observed just once. The leading ten clones occupy approximately 35% of the sample.

CDR1 and CDR2 were assigned from the germline V gene as LGHNA and YNFKEQ. Ends included, the CDR3 has 11 residues. The donors were healthy, HIV-negative adults who had no recently reported acute infections or vaccinations. Only Caucasian adults living in Nashville, Tennessee, USA were represented among the donors. CD8 memory samples consisted of magnetically selected CD45RO+ cells combined with CCR7-negative CD45RA+ effector memory (TemRA) cells. Blood was obtained by leukapheresis, after which PBMCs were separated by Ficoll-Histopaque density gradient centrifugation and cryopreserved in liquid nitrogen vapor phase. Analytical flow cytometry was used to check the purity and quantity of every magnetically sorted T cell population. Genomic DNA was isolated from every sorted fraction and measured by UV absorbance on a Nanodrop 2000c.

The chain employs TRBV4-2 and TRBJ2-6; the table's D call, TRBD1, has no DNA check behind it. The clonotype comes from a man younger than 35 in good health. Some clones in this sample may be carry-over from other donors' samples. Sequencing used memory CD8+ T cells from PBMCs. In light of the paper, this sample's cell subset or site label describes: CD45RO+ cells pooled with CCR7-negative TemRA cells. The CDR3: CASSQERDRGK.